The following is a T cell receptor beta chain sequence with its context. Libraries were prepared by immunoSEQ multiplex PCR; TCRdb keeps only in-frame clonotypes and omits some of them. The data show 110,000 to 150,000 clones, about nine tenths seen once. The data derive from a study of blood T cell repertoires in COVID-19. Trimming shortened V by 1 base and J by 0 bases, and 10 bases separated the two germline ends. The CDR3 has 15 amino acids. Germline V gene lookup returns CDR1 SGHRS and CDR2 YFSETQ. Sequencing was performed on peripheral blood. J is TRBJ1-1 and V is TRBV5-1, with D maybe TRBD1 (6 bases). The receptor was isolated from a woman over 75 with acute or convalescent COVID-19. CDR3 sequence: CASSLSQGMNTEAFF. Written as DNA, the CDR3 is TGCGCCAGCAGCTTGAGCCAGGGGATGAACACTGAAGCTTTCTTT.